This is a list of T cell receptor beta chains from one sample in a study of T cell responses to AZD1222 COVID-19 vaccine. The method was immunoSEQ multiplex PCR; TCRdb's version includes in-frame clones alone and lacks a portion of them. The sample lists some 120,000 clones, roughly 90% occurring once. This material consisted of peripheral blood, taken on day 0 of AZD1222 vaccination. These receptor sequences come from an adult in good health. Each CDR3 is given with its conserved first and last residue. Fields, in order: clone size, J gene, V gene, D gene, CDR3 DNA, CDR3 protein. A D gene is named only where the DNA matches it firmly. For some rows the clone size is stated as once, few or many, or as a class when expanded; others skip it.

NA | TRBJ2-1 | TRBV19 | TRBD1 | TGTGCCACTCGGACTCGGACAGGGTGGACTTTTGAGCAGTTCTTC | CATRTRTGWTFEQFF
NA | TRBJ1-5 | TRBV2 | TRBD1 | TGTGCCAGCAGTGACAGCTTGGGGCAGGGGGCGGGGCAGCCCCAGCATTTT | CASSDSLGQGAGQPQHF
NA | TRBJ2-2 | TRBV6-5 | NA | TGTGCCAGCAGTTACGAGGGCATGGGCACCGGGGAGCTGTTTTTT | CASSYEGMGTGELFF
NA | TRBJ2-7 | TRBV29-1 | TRBD1 | TGCAGCTTACAGGACAGGTTGGGGGAGCAGTACTTC | CSLQDRLGEQYF
once | TRBJ2-7 | TRBV27 | TRBD2 | TGTGCCAGTAGAAGCTCCGGGACTAGCGGGAGTGGAAACGAGCAGTACTTC | CASRSSGTSGSGNEQYF
NA | TRBJ2-2 | TRBV6-4 | NA | TGTGCCAGCAGTGCTACAGGGCCCACCGGGGAGCTGTTTTTT | CASSATGPTGELFF
NA | TRBJ1-5 | TRBV9 | NA | TGTGCCAGCAGCGTAGGAATGGATCAGCCCCAGCATTTT | CASSVGMDQPQHF
NA | TRBJ2-4 | TRBV7-9 | NA | TGTGCCAGCAGTTCGTCGATCGACATTCAGTACTTC | CASSSSIDIQYF
NA | TRBJ2-7 | TRBV5-1 | TRBD2 | TGCGCCAGCAGCTTGGAGGGGGTAGCGGGGGACGAGCAGTACTTC | CASSLEGVAGDEQYF
NA | TRBJ2-7 | TRBV11-3 | NA | TGTGCCAGCAGCTTAGGTCTATTCTCCTACGAGCAGTACTTC | CASSLGLFSYEQYF
NA | TRBJ1-2 | TRBV6-4 | TRBD1 | TGTGCCAGCAGTGAAGGATGGGGGACAGGGGGCTTTAATGGCTACACCTTC | CASSEGWGTGGFNGYTF
NA | TRBJ2-1 | TRBV27 | NA | TGTGCCAGCAGTTTCTTCGGGGGCGCAAAGGGGGAGGGATGGTTCTTC | CASSFFGGAKGEGWFF
NA | TRBJ2-3 | TRBV11-3 | TRBD1 | TGTGCCAGCAGCTTAGATCGAGGGGGACAGAGCACAGATACGCAGTATTTT | CASSLDRGGQSTDTQYF
once | TRBJ1-2 | TRBV11-2 | TRBD1 | TGTGCCAGCAGTAAAATGGGCCCTCTGGGGGAACCAAACCGGGACAGGGTAAGCTATGGCTACACCTTC | CASSKMGPLGEPNRDRVSYGYTF
NA | TRBJ1-4 | TRBV18 | TRBD1 | TGTGCCAGCTCCCAGACAGGGGGCGAGGCTAATGAAAAACTGTTTTTT | CASSQTGGEANEKLFF
NA | TRBJ1-3 | TRBV5-1 | NA | TGCGCCAGCAGCGTCCCGGGGGGGCGAACTGGAAACACCATATATTTT | CASSVPGGRTGNTIYF
NA | TRBJ2-7 | TRBV11-3 | NA | TGTGCCAGCAGCTTTAGTGGGACCGGCTTCGAGCAGTACTTC | CASSFSGTGFEQYF
NA | TRBJ2-5 | TRBV28 | NA | TGTGCCAGCAGTAAACCCCTTCCCCAAGCCCTGGAGACCCAGTACTTC | CASSKPLPQALETQYF
NA | TRBJ2-3 | TRBV4-3 | NA | TGCGCCAGCAGCCAAGACGGGGCAGGCACAGATACGCAGTATTTT | CASSQDGAGTDTQYF
NA | TRBJ1-1 | TRBV10-3 | NA | TGTGCCATCCCGCGCGCCGGGGGCCGCGTCACTGAAGCTTTCTTT | CAIPRAGGRVTEAFF
NA | TRBJ2-7 | TRBV27 | TRBD2 | TGTGCCAGCCTAGGTTTAGCGGGAGCAGGGTACGAGCAGTACTTC | CASLGLAGAGYEQYF
once | TRBJ2-3 | TRBV27 | TRBD2 | TGTGCCAGCCGGTCTAGCGGGAGTGGCACAGATACGCAGTATTTT | CASRSSGSGTDTQYF
NA | TRBJ1-3 | TRBV7-6 | NA | TGTGCCAGCAGCTTAACAGCGAGCTCTGGAAACACCATATATTTT | CASSLTASSGNTIYF
NA | TRBJ2-5 | TRBV11-2 | TRBD2 | TGTGCCAGCAGCTTTAGCGGGAGCACCCAGGAGACCCAGTACTTC | CASSFSGSTQETQYF
NA | TRBJ2-7 | TRBV28 | NA | TGTGCCAGCAGTCCAGACAGAGCCTACGAGCAGTACTTC | CASSPDRAYEQYF
NA | TRBJ1-3 | TRBV5-6 | NA | TGTGCCAGCAGCTTGTTGACCACACGGGGAAACACCATATATTTT | CASSLLTTRGNTIYF
NA | TRBJ2-3 | TRBV14 | TRBD2 | TGTGCCAGCAGCCAAGATTTTCGGCTAGCGGGAGGGCCATCAGATACGCAGTATTTT | CASSQDFRLAGGPSDTQYF
few | TRBJ1-4 | TRBV7-9 | TRBD1 | TGTGCCAGCAGCCGCGGGACAGCAAATGAAAAACTGTTTTTT | CASSRGTANEKLFF
once | TRBJ1-5 | TRBV19 | NA | TGTGCCAGTAGTATAGGGATAATTCAGCCCCAGCATTTT | CASSIGIIQPQHF
NA | TRBJ1-4 | TRBV28 | NA | TGTGCCAGCAGTTCAGGGTTTGAAAAACTGTTTTTT | CASSSGFEKLFF
NA | TRBJ2-3 | TRBV20-1 | NA | TGCAGTGCTAGTCTGGGCGGGAAAGATACGCAGTATTTT | CSASLGGKDTQYF
NA | TRBJ2-7 | TRBV7-9 | TRBD1 | TGTGCCAGCAGCTTACTCCGGGACAGGGACTACGAGCAGTACTTC | CASSLLRDRDYEQYF
once | TRBJ1-2 | TRBV28 | NA | TGTGCCAGCAGTTTAGTGCTGTGGCGGGGATCCGTCTATGGCTACACCTTC | CASSLVLWRGSVYGYTF
NA | TRBJ2-1 | TRBV2 | TRBD2 | TGTGCCAGCAGTGACACTAGCGGAAGGAATGAGCAGTTCTTC | CASSDTSGRNEQFF
NA | TRBJ1-1 | TRBV19 | NA | TGTGCCAGTAGCCCCACCGGGGGGTACACTGAAGCTTTCTTT | CASSPTGGYTEAFF
NA | TRBJ1-4 | TRBV11-2 | TRBD1 | TGTGCCAGCAGCCACAGGGGAAGAGAAAAACTGTTTTTT | CASSHRGREKLFF
once | TRBJ1-2 | TRBV13 | NA | TGTGCCAGCAGCTTAGAAGACTATGGCTACACCTTC | CASSLEDYGYTF
NA | TRBJ2-3 | TRBV27 | TRBD1 | TGTGCCAGCAGATCCGGGACAGGGGTTACAGATACGCAGTATTTT | CASRSGTGVTDTQYF
NA | TRBJ2-2 | TRBV5-1 | TRBD2 | TGCGCCAGCAGCTTAAGCGGGGCCCCGAGAACCGGGGAGCTGTTTTTT | CASSLSGAPRTGELFF
NA | TRBJ2-7 | TRBV11-2 | TRBD1 | TGTGCCAGCAGAAAACCGGGACAGGCGGCCTACGAGCAGTACTTC | CASRKPGQAAYEQYF